What follows are 20 T cell receptor beta chains derived from one specimen sequenced in a study of PD-L1 blockade in urothelial cancer. Assay used: immunoSEQ multiplex PCR; TCRdb lists only in-frame clones, some missing. The sample carries some 90,000 clones, about 90% recorded once. Stated time point: pretreatment peripheral blood. Source: PBMCs, taken around atezolizumab (anti-PD-L1) treatment. These receptors were collected from a woman of 80 years or more with urothelial cancer.

In nucleotides, the CDR3 is TGTGCCAGCAGCTTCGGACCGACAGTCCCCCAAGAGACCCAGTACTTC. This translates into CASSFGPTVPQETQYF. This chain links TRBV7-8 with TRBJ2-5; tentatively, D is TRBD1 (5 bases). Trimming shortened V by 3 bases and J by 1 base, and 15 bases separated the two germline ends. The CDR3 runs 16 residues. Germline V gene sequence: CDR1 SGHVS, CDR2 FQNEAQ.

This sequence joins TRBV10-3 and TRBJ1-2; 7 nucleotides agree with TRBD1. Germline V lookup: CDR1 ENHRY, CDR2 SYGVKD. The CDR3 is made up of 15 amino acids. V lost 4 bases and J lost 4; bases outside the gene matches: 9. The CDR3 here is CAISVRQGDIYGYTF. CDR3 nucleotides: TGTGCCATCAGTGTAAGGCAGGGGGATATCTATGGCTACACCTTC.

The chain links TRBV5-1 to TRBJ2-1; 10 bases match TRBD2. The CDR3 covers 15 residues. The junction had 6 bases not matched to a gene; V was cut back by 3 bases and J by 6 bases. From germline, CDR1 is SGHRS and CDR2 YFSETQ. This CDR3 reads CASSSQAGGGNEQFF. As DNA, the CDR3 is TGCGCCAGCAGCTCGCAAGCGGGAGGGGGCAATGAGCAGTTCTTC.

The chain employs TRBV7-2 and TRBJ2-7, with 10 bases fitting TRBD2. CDR1 SGHTA and CDR2 FQGNSA come from the germline V gene. The junction had 6 bases not matched to a gene; V was cut back by 4 bases and J by 6 bases. The CDR3 totals 14 residues. This chain's CDR3 is CASSSRGLAIEQYF. The CDR3 bases are TGTGCCAGCAGCTCACGGGGACTAGCGATCGAGCAGTACTTC.

The CDR3 reads CASSTGAGGPYEQYF. CDR3 bases: TGTGCCAGCAGTACCGGAGCGGGAGGGCCCTACGAGCAGTACTTC. J is TRBJ2-7 and V is TRBV28; 10 nucleotides line up with TRBD2. Germline CDR1 is MDHEN and CDR2 is SYDVKM. V lost 5 bases and J lost 2; bases outside the gene matches: 6. The CDR3 is 15 residues long.

The chain has TRBV5-5 and TRBJ1-5; D not certain. Germline-derived CDR1 and CDR2 are SGHKS and YYEKEE (reference sequence). Trimming cost V 4 bases and J 1 base, with 15 bases left between them. The CDR3 has 16 residues. The CDR3 sequence: CASSPSEGWSNQPQHF. For the CDR3, the DNA is TGTGCCAGCAGCCCCTCGGAGGGTTGGAGCAATCAGCCCCAGCATTTT. Looking up the rest from reference TRBV5-5 and TRBJ1-5 gives the full variable domain: DAGVTQSPTHLIKTRGQQVTLRCSPISGHKSVSWYQQVLGQGPQFIFQYYEKEERGRGNFPDRFSARQFPNYSSELNVNALLLGDSALYLCASSPSEGWSNQPQHFGDGTRLSIL.

The V and J genes are TRBV9 and TRBJ1-5; 7 bases are a match to TRBD1. The V and J ends lost 0 bases and 2 bases, in that order; junction bases with no gene match: 23. CDR1 is SGDLS, CDR2 YYNGEE, per germline. There are 22 residues in the CDR3. CDR3 coding DNA: TGTGCCAGCAGCGTAGGGCGTCAGAGGGGAGACGACAGGGATCAGGGCAATCAGCCCCAGCATTTT. It is translated as CASSVGRQRGDDRDQGNQPQHF. The whole variable domain, filled in from reference TRBV9 and TRBJ1-5, reads DSGVTQTPKHLITATGQRVTLRCSPRSGDLSVYWYQQSLDQGLQFLIQYYNGEERAKGNILERFSAQQFPDLHSELNLSSLELGDSALYFCASSVGRQRGDDRDQGNQPQHFGDGTRLSIL.

V is TRBV5-1 and J is TRBJ1-2, with unresolved D. V was cut by 4 bases and J by 4 bases, with 14 bases left in between. Germline CDR1 is SGHRS and CDR2 is YFSETQ. This CDR3 comprises 14 residues. The CDR3 here is CASSQYGLGYGYTF. The CDR3, as DNA: TGCGCCAGCAGCCAATACGGCCTAGGCTATGGCTACACCTTC.

This sequence joins TRBV15 and TRBJ2-1; D is uncertain. The V gene lost 0 bases and the J gene lost 4 bases, with 7 bases spanning the gap. Germline CDR1 LNHNV, CDR2 YYDKDF (reference sequence). This CDR3 has 14 residues. As DNA, the CDR3 is TGTGCCACCAGCAGAGATCTGGAGTACAATGAGCAGTTCTTC. It translates to CATSRDLEYNEQFF.

The chain uses TRBV9 and TRBJ2-2; D is unresolved. Trimming stripped 5 bases from V and 3 bases from J, with 8 bases between. The CDR3 contains 13 residues. CDR1 and CDR2 from the germline V gene are SGDLS and YYNGEE. DNA for the CDR3: TGTGCCAGCAGGGGCTGGGACACCGGGGAGCTGTTTTTT. This translates into CASRGWDTGELFF.

This chain uses TRBV11-2 with TRBJ1-2; 9 nucleotides line up with TRBD1. CDR1 is SGHAT, CDR2 FQNNGV, per germline. The CDR3 has 15 residues. The junction had 10 bases not matched to a gene; V was cut back by 4 bases and J by 7 bases. CDR3 DNA: TGTGCCAGCAGCTCCCGGGACAGGGCCTATAGTGGCTACACCTTC. Amino acids: CASSSRDRAYSGYTF. The variable domain in full, completed from reference TRBV11-2 and TRBJ1-2, reads EAGVAQSPRYKIIEKRQSVAFWCNPISGHATLYWYQQILGQGPKLLIQFQNNGVVDDSQLPKDRFSAERLKGVDSTLKIQPAKLEDSAVYLCASSSRDRAYSGYTFGSGTRLTVV.

The chain couples TRBV10-2 to TRBJ2-7, with TRBD1 as a possible D gene (5 bases). V was trimmed by 3 bases and J by 3 bases, leaving 9 bases between them. This CDR3 contains 13 residues. Germline CDR1 WSHSY, CDR2 SAAADI. The CDR3: CASSEKGNYEQYF. The CDR3 coding sequence is TGCGCCAGCAGTGAAAAGGGGAACTACGAGCAGTACTTC.

V is TRBV7-2 and J is TRBJ1-1; a possible D gene is TRBD1 (5 bases). Germline V gene lookup returns CDR1 SGHTA and CDR2 FQGNSA. This CDR3 region has 14 residues. The V end lost 6 bases, the J end lost 5 bases, and 16 bases lay between the germline ends. CDR3 nucleotides: TGTGCCAGCAGATTCCCCGGGGGTTGGACTGAAGCTTTCTTT. Amino acids: CASRFPGGWTEAFF.

The rearrangement links TRBV2 to TRBJ1-5; 9 nucleotides align to TRBD1. Germline V gene sequence: CDR1 SNHLY, CDR2 FYNNEI. V gave up 6 bases and J gave up 6 bases; unmatched junction bases: 9. The CDR3 has 15 residues. CDR3 bases: TGTGCCAGCAGACGACAGGGGGATGGTGGTCAGCCCCAGCATTTT. This translates into CASRRQGDGGQPQHF.

This clone was counted a single time. The CDR3 is CASSRQGSNYEQYF. CDR3 DNA sequence: TGTGCCAGCAGTAGACAGGGATCCAACTACGAGCAGTACTTC. The chain combines TRBV6-1 with TRBJ2-7; 7 bases match TRBD1. The trim removed 5 bases at V and 3 bases at J, leaving 7 bases unmatched. CDR3 length equals 14 residues. Germline CDR1 MNHNS, CDR2 SASEGT.

The chain combines TRBV5-4 with TRBJ1-2; D is unclear. The germline V and J ends were trimmed by 10 bases and 3 bases, with 13 bases remaining between them. The CDR3 has 12 residues. Germline CDR1 SGHNT, CDR2 YYREEE (reference sequence). For the CDR3, the DNA is TGTGCCTCTCGTGGACTCTACTATGGCTACACCTTC. It is translated as CASRGLYYGYTF. The full variable domain, in which reference TRBV5-4 and TRBJ1-2 provide the parts outside the CDR3, is ETGVTQSPTHLIKTRGQQVTLRCSSQSGHNTVSWYQQALGQGPQFIFQYYREEENGRGNFPPRFSGLQFPNYSSELNVNALELDDSALYLCASRGLYYGYTFGSGTRLTVV.

In its sample, this clone was seen once. This chain links TRBV5-8 with TRBJ1-5; possibly TRBD1 for D (5 bases). V was trimmed by 0 bases and J by 2 bases, leaving 9 bases between them. CDR3 size: 15 residues. CDR1 is SGHTS, CDR2 YDEGEE, per germline. Here the CDR3 reads CASSLEGARNQPQHF. CDR3 nucleotides: TGTGCCAGCAGCTTGGAAGGGGCACGCAATCAGCCCCAGCATTTT.

The chain employs TRBV9 and TRBJ2-2; 8 bases line up with TRBD2. Germline V CDR1 and CDR2: SGDLS, YYNGEE. V was clipped by 0 bases and J by 7 bases; unmatched bases: 11. The CDR3 length is 17 residues. This chain's CDR3 is CASSVEGAGVAVGELFF. The CDR3 region has the DNA TGTGCCAGCAGCGTAGAGGGAGCGGGAGTCGCTGTCGGGGAGCTGTTTTTT.

This chain links TRBV5-4 with TRBJ2-7; perhaps TRBD1 as D (6 bases). CDR3 length: 14 residues. V lost 2 bases and J lost 5, with 14 bases in between. The germline gives CDR1 SGHNT, CDR2 YYREEE (reference sequence). The CDR3 DNA reads as TGTGCCAGCAGCTTCGTCGGGACATTCGACGAGCAGTACTTC. Protein: CASSFVGTFDEQYF.

The chain recombines TRBV27 with TRBJ2-7; 7 bases are a match to TRBD1. The CDR3 sequence is 15 residues long. The V gene end was trimmed by 6 bases and the J gene end by 3 bases; junction bases not matched to a gene: 11. In germline, CDR1 is MNHEY, CDR2 SMNVEV (reference sequence). CDR3 residues: CASSRPGQSNYEQYF. The CDR3 nucleotides read TGTGCCAGCAGCCGGCCGGGACAGTCTAACTACGAGCAGTACTTC.